This TCR beta chain was identified during a study of control samples from healthy donors and cancer patients. Produced via immunoSEQ multiplex PCR; TCRdb's table is partial and in-frame only. The sample includes approximately 170,000 clones, 80% to 95% of them seen just once. The V segment lost 5 bases and the J segment 0 bases; nucleotides outside the gene matches: 9. The germline gives CDR1 SGHDT, CDR2 YYEEEE. There are 17 residues in the CDR3. The sequence was collected from a woman aged 55-70 years in good health. The sequenced material came from blood. The chain combines TRBV5-6 with TRBJ2-1, with TRBD2 matching over 9 bases. The CDR3 is CASSWGSGGSSYNEQFF. As DNA, the CDR3 is TGTGCCAGCAGTTGGGGAAGCGGGGGGAGCTCCTACAATGAGCAGTTCTTC.